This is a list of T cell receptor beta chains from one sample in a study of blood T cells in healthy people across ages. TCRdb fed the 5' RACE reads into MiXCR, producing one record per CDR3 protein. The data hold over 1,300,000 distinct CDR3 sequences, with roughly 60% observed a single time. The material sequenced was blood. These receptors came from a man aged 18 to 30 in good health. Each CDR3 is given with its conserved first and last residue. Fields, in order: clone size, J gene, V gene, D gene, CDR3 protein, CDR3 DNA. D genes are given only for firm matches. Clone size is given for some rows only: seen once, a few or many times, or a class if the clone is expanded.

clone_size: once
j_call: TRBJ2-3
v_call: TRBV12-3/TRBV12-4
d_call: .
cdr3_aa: CASRGGVYTDTQYF
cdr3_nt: TGTGCCAGCAGAGGGGGGGTGTACACAGATACGCAGTATTTT

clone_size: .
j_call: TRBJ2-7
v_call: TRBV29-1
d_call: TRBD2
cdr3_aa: CSVAGTSGYEQYF
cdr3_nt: TGCAGCGTTGCTGGGACTAGCGGGTACGAGCAGTACTTC

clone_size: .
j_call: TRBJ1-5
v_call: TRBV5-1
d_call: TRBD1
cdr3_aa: CASSIAGGSNQPQHF
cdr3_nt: TGCGCCAGCAGCATCGCAGGGGGGAGCAATCAGCCCCAGCATTTT

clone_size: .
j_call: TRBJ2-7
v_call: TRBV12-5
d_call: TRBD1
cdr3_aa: CASGAARDSHYEQYF
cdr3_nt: TGTGCTAGTGGCGCAGCTAGGGACAGCCACTACGAGCAGTACTTC

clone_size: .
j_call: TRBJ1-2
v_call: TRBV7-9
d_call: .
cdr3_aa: CASSLTVNYGYTF
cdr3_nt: TGTGCCAGCAGTTTAACAGTGAACTATGGCTACACCTTC

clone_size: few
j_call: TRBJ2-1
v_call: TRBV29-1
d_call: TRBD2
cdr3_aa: CSVSGLAGGVALYNEQFF
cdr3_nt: TGCAGCGTTTCAGGACTAGCGGGGGGAGTTGCCTTATACAATGAGCAGTTCTTC

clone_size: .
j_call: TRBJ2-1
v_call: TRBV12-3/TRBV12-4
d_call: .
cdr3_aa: CASSRGGQYNEQFF
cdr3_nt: TGTGCCAGCAGCAGAGGGGGGCAATACAATGAGCAGTTCTTC

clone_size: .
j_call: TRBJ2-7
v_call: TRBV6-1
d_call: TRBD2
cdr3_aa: CASSVLTGGYEQYF
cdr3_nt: TGTGCCAGCAGCGTACTCACCGGGGGGTACGAGCAGTACTTC

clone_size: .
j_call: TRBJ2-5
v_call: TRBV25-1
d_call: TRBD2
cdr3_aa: CASSEGLAGVIQETQYF
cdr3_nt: TGTGCCAGCAGTGAAGGACTAGCGGGTGTAATTCAAGAGACCCAGTACTTC

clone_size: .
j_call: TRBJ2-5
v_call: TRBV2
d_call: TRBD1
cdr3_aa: CASRGPGTGFRETQYF
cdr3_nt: TGTGCCAGCAGGGGTCCCGGGACAGGGTTTCGAGAGACCCAGTACTTC

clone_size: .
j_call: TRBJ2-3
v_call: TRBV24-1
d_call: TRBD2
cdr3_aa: CATSAIGGREDTQYF
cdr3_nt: TGTGCCACCAGTGCCATAGGCGGGAGGGAAGATACGCAGTATTTT

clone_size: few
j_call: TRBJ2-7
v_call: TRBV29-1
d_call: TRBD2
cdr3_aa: CSVKRGGPPYEQYF
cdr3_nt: TGCAGCGTAAAGCGGGGGGGCCCTCCCTACGAGCAGTACTTC

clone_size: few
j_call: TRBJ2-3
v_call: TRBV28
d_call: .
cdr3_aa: CASSSNSADTQYF
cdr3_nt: TGTGCCAGCAGTTCTAACAGCGCAGATACGCAGTATTTT

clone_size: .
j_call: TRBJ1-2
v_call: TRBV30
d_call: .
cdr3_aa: CAWTHIGYTF
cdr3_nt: TGTGCCTGGACACACATCGGCTACACCTTC

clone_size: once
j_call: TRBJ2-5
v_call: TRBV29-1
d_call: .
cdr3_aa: CSVECGKETQYF
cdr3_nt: TGCAGCGTTGAATGCGGGAAAGAGACCCAGTACTTC

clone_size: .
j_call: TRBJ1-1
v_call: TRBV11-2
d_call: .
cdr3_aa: CASSLTAGTDVGSTEAFF
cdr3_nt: TGTGCCAGCAGCTTAACCGCCGGGACGGATGTCGGTTCCACTGAAGCTTTCTTT

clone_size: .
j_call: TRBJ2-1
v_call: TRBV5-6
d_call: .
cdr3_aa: CASSPTMLIDEQFF
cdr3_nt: TGTGCCAGCAGCCCGACTATGCTCATTGATGAGCAGTTCTTC

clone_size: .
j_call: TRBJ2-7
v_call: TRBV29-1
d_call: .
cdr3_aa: CSVDSGGPRDEQYF
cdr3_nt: TGCAGCGTTGATTCCGGAGGGCCTAGGGACGAGCAGTACTTC

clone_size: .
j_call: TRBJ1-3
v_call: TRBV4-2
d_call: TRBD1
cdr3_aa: CASSQDRGSTGNTIYF
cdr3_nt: TGTGCCAGCAGCCAAGACAGGGGGTCGACTGGAAACACCATATATTTT

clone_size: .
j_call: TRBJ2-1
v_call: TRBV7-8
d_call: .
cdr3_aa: CASSLSVANEQFF
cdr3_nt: TGTGCCAGCAGCTTGAGTGTAGCCAATGAGCAGTTCTTC

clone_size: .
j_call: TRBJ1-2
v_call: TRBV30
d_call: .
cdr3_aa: CAGPGQGIDYGYTF
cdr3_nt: TGTGCCGGACCGGGACAAGGGATTGACTATGGCTACACCTTC

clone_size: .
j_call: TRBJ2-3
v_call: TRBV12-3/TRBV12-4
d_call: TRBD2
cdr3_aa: CASSATSGATTDTQYF
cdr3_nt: TGTGCCAGCAGTGCGACTAGCGGGGCCACCACAGATACGCAGTATTTT

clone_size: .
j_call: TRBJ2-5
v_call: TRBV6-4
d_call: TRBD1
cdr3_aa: CASRGSDRVYQETQYF
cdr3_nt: TGTGCCAGCAGAGGGTCCGACAGGGTGTACCAAGAGACCCAGTACTTC

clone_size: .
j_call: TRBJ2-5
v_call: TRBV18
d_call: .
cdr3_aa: CASSPAFGSGQETQYF
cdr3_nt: TGTGCCAGCTCACCGGCGTTTGGTAGCGGCCAAGAGACCCAGTACTTC

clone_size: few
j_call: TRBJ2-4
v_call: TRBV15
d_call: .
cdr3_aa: CATSRAPPTGSKNIQYF
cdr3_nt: TGTGCCACCAGCAGAGCCCCTCCGACAGGTAGCAAAAACATTCAGTACTTC

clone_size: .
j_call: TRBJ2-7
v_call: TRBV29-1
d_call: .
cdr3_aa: CSVGGISGPYEQYF
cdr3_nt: TGCAGCGTTGGTGGGATCTCCGGGCCCTACGAGCAGTACTTC

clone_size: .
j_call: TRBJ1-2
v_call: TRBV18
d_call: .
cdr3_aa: CASSPRVADYGYTF
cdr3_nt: TGTGCCAGCTCACCACGGGTAGCGGACTATGGCTACACCTTC

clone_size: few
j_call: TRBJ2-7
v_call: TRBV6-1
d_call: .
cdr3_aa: CATSRGTAYEQYF
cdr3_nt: TGTGCCACCTCCCGGGGAACCGCCTACGAGCAGTACTTC

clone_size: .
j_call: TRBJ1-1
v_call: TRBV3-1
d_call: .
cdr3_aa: CASRSHQRTEAFF
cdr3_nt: TGTGCCAGCAGGTCCCATCAGCGGACTGAAGCTTTCTTT

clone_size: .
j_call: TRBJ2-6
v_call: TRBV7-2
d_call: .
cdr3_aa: CASSAALVSGANVLTF
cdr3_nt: TGTGCCAGCAGCGCGGCACTCGTCTCTGGGGCCAACGTCCTGACTTTC

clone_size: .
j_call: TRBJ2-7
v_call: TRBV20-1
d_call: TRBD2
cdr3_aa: CSARDAGASGYEQYF
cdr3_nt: TGCAGTGCTAGAGATGCCGGGGCTAGCGGGTACGAGCAGTACTTC

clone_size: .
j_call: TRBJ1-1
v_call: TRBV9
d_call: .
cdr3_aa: CASSVEPNMNTEAFF
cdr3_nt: TGTGCCAGCAGCGTAGAGCCAAACATGAACACTGAAGCTTTCTTT

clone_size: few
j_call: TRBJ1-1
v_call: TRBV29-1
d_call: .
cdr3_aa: CSVGPRRDTEAFF
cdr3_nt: TGCAGCGTTGGACCCCGGAGGGACACTGAAGCTTTCTTT

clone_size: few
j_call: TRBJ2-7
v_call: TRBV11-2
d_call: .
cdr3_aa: CASSFSGLGSYEQYF
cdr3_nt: TGTGCCAGCAGCTTTAGCGGATTAGGTAGCTACGAGCAGTACTTC

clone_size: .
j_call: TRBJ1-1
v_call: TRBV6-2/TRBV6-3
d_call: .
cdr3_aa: CASSYADKTTEAFF
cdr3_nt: TGTGCCAGCAGTTACGCGGACAAGACCACTGAAGCTTTCTTT

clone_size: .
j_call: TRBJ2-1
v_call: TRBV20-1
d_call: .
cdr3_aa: CSARVWQGGVTYNEQFF
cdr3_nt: TGCAGTGCTAGAGTATGGCAAGGGGGAGTCACCTACAATGAGCAGTTCTTC

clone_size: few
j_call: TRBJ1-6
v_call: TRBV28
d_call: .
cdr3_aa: CASNPSTALAPFSSYNSPLHF
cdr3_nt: TGTGCCAGCAACCCCTCTACGGCACTCGCGCCCTTTAGCTCCTATAATTCACCCCTCCACTTT

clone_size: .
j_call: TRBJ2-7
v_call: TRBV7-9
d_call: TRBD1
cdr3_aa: CASSPGTGAIFEQYF
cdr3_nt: TGTGCCAGCAGCCCCGGGACAGGGGCAATCTTCGAGCAGTACTTC

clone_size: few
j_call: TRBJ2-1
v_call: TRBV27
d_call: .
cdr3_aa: CASSPYPSNEQFF
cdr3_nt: TGTGCCAGCAGTCCATACCCCAGCAATGAGCAGTTCTTC

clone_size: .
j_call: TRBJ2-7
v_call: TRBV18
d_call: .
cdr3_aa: CASSPERFSYEQYF
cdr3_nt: TGTGCCAGCTCACCGGAGAGGTTTTCCTACGAGCAGTACTTC

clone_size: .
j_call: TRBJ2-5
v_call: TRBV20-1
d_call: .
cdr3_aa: CSARDSFGSSYNEQYF
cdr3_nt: TGCAGTGCTAGAGATTCTTTTGGTAGCTCCTACAATGAGCAGTACTTC

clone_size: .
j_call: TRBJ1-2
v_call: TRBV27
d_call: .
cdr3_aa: CASSSDDNYGYTF
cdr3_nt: TGTGCCAGCAGCTCTGATGATAACTATGGCTACACCTTC

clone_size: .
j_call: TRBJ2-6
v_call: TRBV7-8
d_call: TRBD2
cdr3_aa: CASSLIGLDFSGANVLTF
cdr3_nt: TGTGCCAGCAGCTTAATAGGACTAGATTTCTCTGGGGCCAACGTCCTGACTTTC

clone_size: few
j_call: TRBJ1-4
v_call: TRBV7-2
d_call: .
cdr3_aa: CASRLDTQAGKLFF
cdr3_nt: TGTGCCAGCAGACTAGACACTCAGGCGGGGAAACTGTTTTTT

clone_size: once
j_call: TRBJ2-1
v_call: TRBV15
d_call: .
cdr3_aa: CATSRDLQETQFF
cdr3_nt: TGTGCCACCAGCAGAGACCTCCAAGAGACCCAGTTCTTC

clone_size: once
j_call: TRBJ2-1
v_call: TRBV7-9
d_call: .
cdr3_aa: CASSSRPNVGHNEQFF
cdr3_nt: TGTGCCAGCAGCTCTAGACCCAACGTGGGTCACAATGAGCAGTTCTTC

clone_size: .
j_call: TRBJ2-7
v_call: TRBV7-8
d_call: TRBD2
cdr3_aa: CASSSLMTSGYEQYF
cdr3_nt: TGTGCCAGCAGCTCGCTGATGACTAGCGGCTACGAGCAGTACTTC